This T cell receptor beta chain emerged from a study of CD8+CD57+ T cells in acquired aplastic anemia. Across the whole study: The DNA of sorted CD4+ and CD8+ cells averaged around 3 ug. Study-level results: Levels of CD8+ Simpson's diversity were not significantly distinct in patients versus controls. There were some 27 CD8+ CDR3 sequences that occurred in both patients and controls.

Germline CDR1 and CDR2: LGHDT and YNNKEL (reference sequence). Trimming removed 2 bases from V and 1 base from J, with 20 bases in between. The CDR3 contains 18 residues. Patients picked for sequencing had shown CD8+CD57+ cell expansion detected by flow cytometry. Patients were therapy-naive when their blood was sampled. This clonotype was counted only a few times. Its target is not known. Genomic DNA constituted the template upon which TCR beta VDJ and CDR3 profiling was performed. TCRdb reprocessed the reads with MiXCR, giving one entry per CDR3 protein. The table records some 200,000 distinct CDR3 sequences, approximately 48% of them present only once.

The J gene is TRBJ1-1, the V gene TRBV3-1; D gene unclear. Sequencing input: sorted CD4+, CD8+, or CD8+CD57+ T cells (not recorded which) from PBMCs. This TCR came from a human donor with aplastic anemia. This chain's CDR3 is CASSQSPRVLRWNTEAFF. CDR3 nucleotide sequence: TGTGCCAGCAGCCAATCGCCCCGGGTCTTACGGTGGAACACTGAAGCTTTCTTT.